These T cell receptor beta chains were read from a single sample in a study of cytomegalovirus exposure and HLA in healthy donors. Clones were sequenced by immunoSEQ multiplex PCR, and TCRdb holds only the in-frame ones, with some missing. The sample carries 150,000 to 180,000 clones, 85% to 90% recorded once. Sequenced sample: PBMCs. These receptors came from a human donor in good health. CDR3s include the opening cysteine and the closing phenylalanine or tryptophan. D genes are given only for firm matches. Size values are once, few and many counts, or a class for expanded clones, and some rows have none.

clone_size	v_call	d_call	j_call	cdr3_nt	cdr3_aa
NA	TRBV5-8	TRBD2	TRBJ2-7	TGTGCCAGCAGCCGGACTAGCGGGATAAACTTTTTCTCCTACGAGCAGTACTTC	CASSRTSGINFFSYEQYF
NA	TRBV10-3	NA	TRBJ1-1	TGTGCCATCAGTGAAGGGCAGGGTGGAACTTTCTTT	CAISEGQGGTFF
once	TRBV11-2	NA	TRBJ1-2	TGTGCCAGCAGCCCTACATGGACACCTGGCTACACCTTC	CASSPTWTPGYTF
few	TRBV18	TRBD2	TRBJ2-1	TGTGCCAGCACCTCACTAGCGTTGAGCTCCTACAATGAGCAGTTCTTC	CASTSLALSSYNEQFF
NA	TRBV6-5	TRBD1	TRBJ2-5	TGTGCCAGCAGACGCGGACAGGCCGAGACCCAGTACTTC	CASRRGQAETQYF
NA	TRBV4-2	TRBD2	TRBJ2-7	TGTGCCAGCAGCCAAGATTTCGGGGGGGCCTCCTACGAGCAGTACTTC	CASSQDFGGASYEQYF
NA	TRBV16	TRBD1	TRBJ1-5	TGTGCCAGCAGCCCGAACAGGGGGCAATATCAGCCCCAGCATTTT	CASSPNRGQYQPQHF
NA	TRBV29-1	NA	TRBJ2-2	TGCAGCGTGGGGCTCGGCGGACGGATCAACACCGGGGAGCTGTTTTTT	CSVGLGGRINTGELFF
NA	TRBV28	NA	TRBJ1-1	TGTGCCAGCAGTCTCGGGGGTAGGTCTAACACTGAAGCTTTCTTT	CASSLGGRSNTEAFF
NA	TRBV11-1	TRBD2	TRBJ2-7	TGTGCCAGCAGCGGCAGGGGACTAGCGGATCCATACGAGCAGTACTTC	CASSGRGLADPYEQYF
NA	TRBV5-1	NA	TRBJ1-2	TGCGCCAGCAGTCATGGGGGACAAGCTTTCTATGGCTACACCTTC	CASSHGGQAFYGYTF
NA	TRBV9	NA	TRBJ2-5	TGTGCCAGCAGCCTTAGGGGGGGAAGGGAGACCCAGTACTTC	CASSLRGGRETQYF
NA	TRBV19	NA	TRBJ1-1	TGTGCCAGTAGTCTAAGACAGAACCTTGAAGCTTTCTTT	CASSLRQNLEAFF
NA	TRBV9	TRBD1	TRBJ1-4	TGTGCCAGCAGCGCAGAGGGGGCGCTACCTCATGGAGAAAAACTGTTTTTT	CASSAEGALPHGEKLFF
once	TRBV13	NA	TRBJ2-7	TGTGCCAGCAGGCGGGCCGAGGGCAGGGGCCACGAGCAGTACTTC	CASRRAEGRGHEQYF